The 30 T cell receptor beta chains below come from one sample, sequenced in a study of graft-versus-host responses after intestinal transplantation. These receptors are not linked to any known antigen. Data came from immunoSEQ multiplex PCR; TCRdb stores just in-frame clones and leaves some out. The table shows about 89,000 clones, with around 90% occurring only once. The sample here was unstimulated CD4+ T cells sorted from spleen or lymph node cells, taken before intestinal transplant. The receptor set was obtained from a human donor who received an intestinal transplant.

This clone was seen a single time. This rearrangement joins TRBV5-1 to TRBJ2-7, with a weak D call TRBD2 (5 bases). Trimming stripped 6 bases from V and 4 bases from J, with 8 bases between. This CDR3 is built from 11 residues. Germline CDR1 is SGHRS and CDR2 is YFSETQ. The CDR3 loop is CASTGMYEQYF. Here the CDR3 DNA reads TGCGCCAGCACCGGGATGTACGAGCAGTACTTC. The full variable domain, with the rest looked up from reference TRBV5-1 and TRBJ2-7, is KAGVTQTPRYLIKTRGQQVTLSCSPISGHRSVSWYQQTPGQGLQFLFEYFSETQRNKGNFPGRFSGRQFSNSRSEMNVSTLELGDSALYLCASTGMYEQYFGPGTRLTVT.

V and J are TRBV7-9 and TRBJ1-4; D not resolved. This CDR3 is 14 amino acids long. Trimming stripped 5 bases from V and 10 bases from J, with 17 bases between. In germline, CDR1 is SEHNR, CDR2 FQNEAQ (reference sequence). CDR3 loop: CASSPLMIRGKLFF. The CDR3 bases are TGTGCCAGCAGCCCGTTGATGATCCGGGGAAAACTGTTTTTT.

The chain links TRBV28 to TRBJ2-3; D remains ambiguous. Deletions cut 1 base from V and 5 bases from J, with 4 bases between. CDR1 and CDR2 from the germline V gene are MDHEN and SYDVKM. The CDR3 is made up of 12 amino acids. CDR3 nucleotides: TGTGCCAGCAGTTTATTCTTAGATACGCAGTATTTT. Protein sequence: CASSLFLDTQYF.

V is TRBV28 and J is TRBJ1-2; 9 bases agree with TRBD1. Germline V gene lookup returns CDR1 MDHEN and CDR2 SYDVKM. CDR3 length: 19 amino acids. The V segment lost 0 bases and the J segment 2 bases; nucleotides outside the gene matches: 13. The CDR3 loop is CASSLWGPPDRGENYGYTF. In DNA, the CDR3 is TGTGCCAGCAGTTTATGGGGGCCCCCTGACAGGGGGGAAAACTATGGCTACACCTTC.

The gene calls are TRBV6-1 and TRBJ2-5; no reliable D call. CDR1 and CDR2 (germline): MNHNS, SASEGT. Trimming pared 2 bases from V and 5 bases from J, leaving 12 bases between. The CDR3 covers 14 residues. CDR3 loop: CASSEMSVQETQYF. Written as DNA, the CDR3 is TGTGCCAGCAGTGAAATGAGCGTGCAGGAGACCCAGTACTTC.

The genes are TRBV6-1 and TRBJ2-1, with D uncertain. The CDR3 runs to 14 residues. With 5 bases removed from V and 4 bases from J, the gap between germline ends came to 12 bases. The germline V gene has CDR1 MNHNS and CDR2 SASEGT. The CDR3 coding sequence is TGTGCCAGCAGTCTAGAGACCAATTACAATGAGCAGTTCTTC. This translates into CASSLETNYNEQFF.

This clone was seen a few times. The CDR3 protein is CASSLAGGGGNQPQHF. DNA for the CDR3: TGCGCCAGCAGCTTGGCGGGCGGCGGGGGCAATCAGCCCCAGCATTTT. V and J are TRBV5-1 and TRBJ1-5; D gene uncertain. The V end was cut by 0 bases, the J end by 2 bases, with 12 bases between. This CDR3 is 16 amino acids long. Germline V gives CDR1 SGHRS, CDR2 YFSETQ.

This clone was seen more than once but under ten times. V is TRBV18 and J is TRBJ1-3; no definite D call. The CDR3 has 11 amino acids. The germline CDR1 and CDR2 sequences are KGHSH and LQKENI. The V gene lost 2 bases and the J gene lost 4 bases, with 0 bases spanning the gap. CDR3 region: CASSPGNTIYF. The CDR3 DNA follows: TGTGCCAGCTCACCAGGAAACACCATATATTTT. The full variable domain, its missing parts supplied by reference TRBV18 and TRBJ1-3, is NAGVMQNPRHLVRRRGQEARLRCSPMKGHSHVYWYRQLPEEGLKFMVYLQKENIIDESGMPKERFSAEFPKEGPSILRIQQVVRGDSAAYFCASSPGNTIYFGEGSWLTVV.

The chain carries TRBV27 and TRBJ2-3; possible D gene TRBD2, 6 bases. This CDR3 has 14 residues. V lost 10 bases and J 3 bases, leaving 17 bases between the germline ends. Germline V lookup: CDR1 MNHEY, CDR2 SMNVEV (reference sequence). CDR3 in amino acids: CATRRGYGTDTQYF. As DNA, the CDR3 is TGTGCCACCAGGCGGGGATATGGTACAGATACGCAGTATTTT.

The genes are TRBV27 and TRBJ2-1; 8 bases are shared with TRBD1. The ends lost 4 bases at V and 5 bases at J; junction bases unmatched: 7. Germline CDR1 is MNHEY and CDR2 is SMNVEV (reference sequence). The CDR3 contains 15 residues. The CDR3 nucleotides are TGTGCCAGCAGTTCCCCGGGACAGGCTAACAATGAGCAGTTCTTC. This codes for CASSSPGQANNEQFF.

The rearrangement joins TRBV28 to TRBJ2-5; weak D call: TRBD2 (5 bases). Between the trimmed V and J ends, which lost 0 bases and 4 bases, there was a span of 15 bases. CDR1 is MDHEN, CDR2 SYDVKM, per germline. The CDR3 length is 16 residues. The CDR3 region is CASSLWGRRLAETQYF. In DNA, the CDR3 is TGTGCCAGCAGTTTATGGGGCAGGAGGTTGGCAGAGACCCAGTACTTC. Complete variable domain (other parts from reference TRBV28 and TRBJ2-5): DVKVTQSSRYLVKRTGEKVFLECVQDMDHENMFWYRQDPGLGLRLIYFSYDVKMKEKGDIPEGYSVSREKKERFSLILESASTNQTSMYLCASSLWGRRLAETQYFGPGTRLLVL.

This clone appeared once. The genes are TRBV5-1 and TRBJ2-7; 8 bases fit TRBD2. With V trimmed by 0 bases and J by 0 bases, 20 bases remained unmatched. This CDR3 contains 21 residues. Germline V lookup: CDR1 SGHRS, CDR2 YFSETQ. CDR3: CASSLGPSRLTLAGLSYEQYF. The CDR3 DNA sequence: TGCGCCAGCAGCTTGGGGCCCTCGCGACTTACTCTAGCGGGCCTCTCCTACGAGCAGTACTTC. Filled out from reference TRBV5-1 and TRBJ2-7, the complete variable domain reads KAGVTQTPRYLIKTRGQQVTLSCSPISGHRSVSWYQQTPGQGLQFLFEYFSETQRNKGNFPGRFSGRQFSNSRSEMNVSTLELGDSALYLCASSLGPSRLTLAGLSYEQYFGPGTRLTVT.

In this sample, this clone turned up once. The chain employs TRBV6-5 and TRBJ2-3; D remains ambiguous. The CDR3 runs 14 residues. V dropped 4 bases and J dropped 0 bases, with 8 bases sitting between them. Germline CDR1 and CDR2: MNHEY and SVGAGI. The CDR3 sequence is CASSSTASTDTQYF. The CDR3 DNA reads as TGTGCCAGCAGTTCAACCGCTAGCACAGATACGCAGTATTTT.

The CDR3 sequence is CASSPSQETQYF. The CDR3 DNA reads as TGTGCCAGCTCACCATCCCAAGAGACCCAGTACTTC. The V and J genes are TRBV18 and TRBJ2-5; D is ambiguous. Germline CDR1 KGHSH, CDR2 LQKENI. This CDR3 region has 12 residues. Trimming took 2 bases from V and 1 from J, leaving 2 bases between them.

This clone was observed a handful of times. CDR3 bases: TGTGCCAGCAGTGAAGCGATGGCCTATGGCTACACCTTC. It translates to CASSEAMAYGYTF. The rearrangement joins TRBV6-1 to TRBJ1-2; no firm D call. V lost 0 bases to trimming and J lost 4 bases, with 6 bases between them. The CDR3 has 13 amino acids. CDR1 is MNHNS and CDR2 is SASEGT in the germline V gene.

The chain uses TRBV10-3 and TRBJ2-7, with TRBD2 as a possible D gene (6 bases). Trimming stripped 4 bases from V and 4 bases from J, with 20 bases between. From germline, CDR1 is ENHRY and CDR2 SYGVKD. The CDR3 covers 16 residues. DNA of the CDR3: TGTGCCATCAGTGGAGGTGGGCGGTTTAGCGGATACGAGCAGTACTTC. Protein sequence: CAISGGGRFSGYEQYF.

The rearrangement uses TRBV30 and TRBJ1-5; tentatively, D is TRBD1 (5 bases). Deletions cut 1 base from V and 4 bases from J, with 14 bases between. Germline-derived CDR1 and CDR2 are GTSNPN and SVGIG (reference sequence). The CDR3 loop spans 15 amino acids. CDR3 in DNA: TGTGCCTGGAGTGACCTCGACAGAAGTAATCAGCCCCAGCATTTT. Its translation: CAWSDLDRSNQPQHF.

This clone was seen only once. The chain uses TRBV28 and TRBJ2-7; 10 nucleotides agree with TRBD1. The CDR3 is 14 amino acids. Germline trimming cut 10 bases from V and 2 bases from J; bases unmatched to any gene: 8. Germline V gene data show CDR1 as MDHEN and CDR2 as SYDVKM. As DNA, the CDR3 is TGTGCCACCACGACAGGGGGCTCCCCCTACGAGCAGTACTTC. Translating it yields CATTTGGSPYEQYF.

CDR3 coding DNA: TGTGCCAGTACGAGACACGCGAACACCGGGGAGCTGTTTTTT. Amino acid sequence: CASTRHANTGELFF. The chain joins TRBV19 to TRBJ2-2; no clear D. The germline V and J ends were trimmed by 7 bases and 0 bases, with 9 bases remaining between them. There are 14 residues in the CDR3. In germline, CDR1 is LNHDA, CDR2 SQIVND (reference sequence).

The rearrangement uses TRBV7-2 and TRBJ2-5, with 9 bases matching TRBD2. V shed 2 bases and J 5 bases; nucleotides not matched to a gene: 6. Germline assignment: CDR1 SGHTA and CDR2 FQGNSA. This CDR3 is built from 15 residues. The CDR3: CASSLLGTSMETQYF. As DNA, the CDR3 is TGTGCCAGCAGCTTATTAGGGACTAGCATGGAGACCCAGTACTTC.

V is TRBV9 and J is TRBJ2-7, with 9 bases lining up with TRBD2. CDR1 SGDLS and CDR2 YYNGEE come from the germline V gene. The trim removed 4 bases at V and 2 bases at J, leaving 4 bases unmatched. The CDR3 consists of 14 residues. The CDR3 region is CASSRSGGTYEQYF. Here the CDR3 DNA reads TGTGCCAGCAGCCGTAGCGGGGGCACCTACGAGCAGTACTTC.

The genes are TRBV5-6 and TRBJ2-1, with 10 nucleotides matching TRBD1. This CDR3 is built from 18 residues. V gave up 4 bases and J gave up 4 bases; unmatched junction bases: 14. Germline CDR1 is SGHDT and CDR2 is YYEEEE. The DNA for the CDR3 is TGTGCCAGCAGCCCCGGCCTGACAGGGGGCCCGAGTTACAATGAGCAGTTCTTC. It is translated as CASSPGLTGGPSYNEQFF.

The V call is TRBV5-6, the J call TRBJ2-3; 13 bases fit TRBD2. This CDR3 has 17 residues. The V gene's germline CDR1 is SGHDT and CDR2 YYEEEE. Trimming cost V 3 bases and J 0 bases; bases outside gene matches: 4. CDR3 sequence reads: CASSWGLAGPSTDTQYF. The CDR3 nucleotides are TGTGCCAGCAGCTGGGGACTAGCGGGACCTAGCACAGATACGCAGTATTTT.

The CDR3 coding sequence is TGTGCCAGCAGTCAGCGGGAGCCTCCCTACGAGCAGTACTTC. Translation gives CASSQREPPYEQYF. This chain joins TRBV6-5 and TRBJ2-7; TRBD2 matches at 8 bases. The CDR3 has 14 residues. Germline V CDR1 and CDR2: MNHEY, SVGAGI. V lost 5 bases, J lost 2 bases, and 5 bases stayed unmatched.

This chain joins TRBV15 and TRBJ1-6, with no clear D. Deletions cut 0 bases from V and 7 bases from J, with 10 bases between. This CDR3 has 15 amino acids. Germline V CDR1 and CDR2: LNHNV, YYDKDF (reference sequence). The CDR3 here is CATSRDGGVNSPLHF. As DNA, the CDR3 is TGTGCCACCAGCAGAGATGGCGGGGTCAATTCACCCCTCCACTTT.

This clone came up once. The chain links TRBV6-6 to TRBJ2-7; 9 nucleotides match TRBD1. Germline CDR1 and CDR2: MNHNY and SVGAGI (reference sequence). V was pared by 0 bases and J by 5 bases, with 5 bases of the junction left unmatched. The CDR3 has 15 amino acids. CDR3 loop: CASSYSRTGADEQYF. The CDR3 bases are TGTGCCAGCAGTTACTCCCGGACAGGGGCGGACGAGCAGTACTTC.

This clone was seen a handful of times. The chain is built from TRBV19 and TRBJ2-7; 9 positions match TRBD2. In germline, CDR1 is LNHDA, CDR2 SQIVND (reference sequence). This CDR3 has 12 amino acids. J lost 6 bases, V lost 5 bases, and 2 bases had no gene match. CDR3 bases: TGTGCCAGTAGTGGGACTAGCCGCGAGCAGTACTTC. Its translation is CASSGTSREQYF.

The V call is TRBV5-4, the J call TRBJ2-1; no firm D call. Deletions cut 1 base from V and 4 bases from J, with 6 bases between. From germline, CDR1 is SGHNT and CDR2 YYREEE (reference sequence). The length of the CDR3 is 13 residues. CDR3 residues: CASSLTDYNEQFF. The CDR3 DNA is TGTGCCAGCAGCTTGACAGATTACAATGAGCAGTTCTTC.

The J gene is TRBJ1-3, the V gene TRBV6-5; maybe TRBD1 (6 bases). The CDR3 has 14 residues. V was pared by 4 bases and J by 0 bases, with 7 bases between. From germline, CDR1 is MNHEY and CDR2 SVGAGI. CDR3 amino acids: CASSWTVSGNTIYF. CDR3 bases: TGTGCCAGCAGTTGGACAGTCTCTGGAAACACCATATATTTT.

The chain couples TRBV7-2 to TRBJ2-5; D call uncertain. Trimming cost V 1 base and J 4 bases, with 7 bases left between them. This CDR3 region has 13 residues. Germline CDR1 and CDR2: SGHTA and FQGNSA. Here the CDR3 reads CASSLERRETQYF. The CDR3 nucleotides are TGTGCCAGCAGCTTAGAGAGACGAGAGACCCAGTACTTC.